These 9 T cell receptor beta chains were sequenced from one sample in a study of radiotherapy plus CTLA-4 blockade in lung cancer. Data came from immunoSEQ multiplex PCR; TCRdb stores just in-frame clones and leaves some out. The sample has fewer than 140,000 clones, about 84% seen once; the top ten hold 2% to 2.5%. The source was peripheral blood, collected from a patient treated with radiotherapy plus ipilimumab. Source of these receptors: a human donor with non-small cell lung cancer that progressed on radiotherapy plus ipilimumab. Some clones in this sample may be carry-over from other donors' samples.

The chain couples TRBV6-6 to TRBJ2-1; D not certain. This CDR3 contains 16 residues. CDR1 and CDR2 (germline): MNHNY, SVGAGI (reference sequence). Trimming removed 4 bases from V and 4 bases from J, with 17 bases in between. The CDR3 DNA follows: TGTGCCAGCAGTTCCCCCTGGCAGCCAAGTTACAATGAGCAGTTCTTC. The encoded protein is CASSSPWQPSYNEQFF.

The chain's CDR3 is CASRVVGDSYGYTF. The CDR3 DNA reads as TGTGCCAGCAGGGTCGTAGGGGATTCCTATGGCTACACCTTC. The V call is TRBV6-1, the J call TRBJ1-2; the D gene is possibly TRBD1 (5 bases). Germline lookup yields CDR1 MNHNS and CDR2 SASEGT. V gave up 6 bases and J gave up 4 bases, with 15 bases separating them. This CDR3 contains 14 residues.

The rearrangement joins TRBV23-1 to TRBJ2-3; D gene ambiguous. TRBV23-1 is an open reading frame whose function is uncertain. This CDR3 region has 17 residues. V lost 6 bases and J 4 bases, leaving 23 bases between the germline ends. This CDR3 is CASRPRRTPVHPDTQYF. The CDR3 nucleotides read TGCGCCAGCAGACCACGACGAACGCCTGTCCACCCAGATACGCAGTATTTT.

This chain uses TRBV7-3 with TRBJ2-1, with TRBD2 as a possible D gene (6 bases). V was clipped by 5 bases and J by 2 bases, with 13 bases between them. CDR1 SGHTA and CDR2 FQGTGA come from the germline V gene. The CDR3 is 15 amino acids. Here the CDR3 DNA reads TGTGCCAGCAGCCCCCTGCGGGGCCCCTACAATGAGCAGTTCTTC. Its translation is CASSPLRGPYNEQFF.

A single count supports this clone. The chain joins TRBV7-2 to TRBJ2-5; D tentatively fits TRBD1 or TRBD2 (5 bases each). V lost 0 bases to trimming and J lost 4 bases, with 12 bases between them. The CDR3 runs to 15 residues. Germline V gene sequence: CDR1 SGHTA, CDR2 FQGNSA. This chain's CDR3 is CASSLAGVPAETQYF. DNA of the CDR3: TGTGCCAGCAGCTTAGCGGGGGTCCCCGCAGAGACCCAGTACTTC.

The genes are TRBV7-2 and TRBJ2-2; 8 bases fit TRBD2. Germline values: CDR1 SGHTA, CDR2 FQGNSA. CDR3 length: 16 residues. V was clipped by 0 bases and J by 6 bases; unmatched bases: 6. In nucleotides, the CDR3 is TGTGCCAGCAGCTTAGCGCAACGGGGGGGGGCCGGGGAGCTGTTTTTT. It codes for CASSLAQRGGAGELFF. The entire variable domain, with the rest obtained from reference TRBV7-2 and TRBJ2-2, is as follows: GAGVSQSPSNKVTEKGKDVELRCDPISGHTALYWYRQSLGQGLEFLIYFQGNSAPDKSGLPSDRFSAERTGGSVSTLTIQRTQQEDSAVYLCASSLAQRGGAGELFFGEGSRLTVL.

This chain uses TRBV15 with TRBJ1-1; TRBD1 might be the D (5 bases). V lost 4 bases and J 2 bases, leaving 11 bases between the germline ends. The V gene's germline CDR1 is LNHNV and CDR2 YYDKDF (reference sequence). CDR3 size: 14 residues. The CDR3 sequence is CATSMGGDNTEAFF. CDR3 coding DNA: TGTGCCACCAGCATGGGGGGAGACAACACTGAAGCTTTCTTT.

The V gene is TRBV21-1, the J gene TRBJ1-1; TRBD1, the table's D call, was not compared with the DNA. TRBV21-1 is a pseudogene segment. CDR3 size: 17 residues. The CDR3 is CASSSEGDREIIVGAFF. CDR3 sequence (DNA): TGTGCCAGCAGCAGTGAAGGGGACAGGGAGATTATCGTAGGAGCTTTCTTT.

V is TRBV5-5 and J is TRBJ2-2; D tentatively fits TRBD1 or TRBD2 (6 bases each). Trimming removed 0 bases from V and 2 bases from J, with 14 bases in between. Germline-derived CDR1 and CDR2 are SGHKS and YYEKEE (reference sequence). The CDR3 has 17 residues. The CDR3 DNA reads TGTGCCAGCAGCTTGGTAACTGGGGGGCTAAACACCGGGGAGCTGTTTTTT. Translating it yields CASSLVTGGLNTGELFF. Full variable domain (remainder filled in from reference TRBV5-5 and TRBJ2-2): DAGVTQSPTHLIKTRGQQVTLRCSPISGHKSVSWYQQVLGQGPQFIFQYYEKEERGRGNFPDRFSARQFPNYSSELNVNALLLGDSALYLCASSLVTGGLNTGELFFGEGSRLTVL.